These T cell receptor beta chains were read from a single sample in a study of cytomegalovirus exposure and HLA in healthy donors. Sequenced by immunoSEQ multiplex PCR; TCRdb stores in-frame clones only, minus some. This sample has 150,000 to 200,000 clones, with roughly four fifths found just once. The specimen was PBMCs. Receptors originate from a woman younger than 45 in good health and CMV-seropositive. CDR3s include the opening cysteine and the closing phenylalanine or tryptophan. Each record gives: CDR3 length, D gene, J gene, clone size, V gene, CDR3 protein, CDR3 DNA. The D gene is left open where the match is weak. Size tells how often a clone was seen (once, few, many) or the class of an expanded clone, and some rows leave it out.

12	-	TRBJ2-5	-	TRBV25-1	CASSQSQETQYF	TGTGCCAGCAGTCAGTCACAGGAGACCCAGTACTTC
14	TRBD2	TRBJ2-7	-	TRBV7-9	CASSGRDLAYEQYF	TGTGCCAGCAGCGGGAGGGACTTAGCCTACGAGCAGTACTTC
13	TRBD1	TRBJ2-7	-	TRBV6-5	CASRGQVGLEQYF	TGTGCCAGCAGGGGACAGGTGGGCTTAGAGCAGTACTTC
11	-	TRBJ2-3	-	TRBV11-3	CASSRGDTQYF	TGTGCCAGCAGCAGAGGGGATACGCAGTATTTT
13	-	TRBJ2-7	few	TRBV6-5	CASSPLPRQEQYF	TGTGCCAGCAGTCCCCTCCCGCGGCAAGAGCAGTACTTC
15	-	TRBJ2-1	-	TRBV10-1	CASSESGAGQEGQFF	TGCGCCAGCAGTGAGTCTGGAGCGGGACAAGAAGGGCAGTTCTTC
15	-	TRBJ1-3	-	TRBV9	CASSVAGGTGNTIYF	TGTGCCAGCAGCGTAGCTGGGGGGACTGGAAACACCATATATTTT
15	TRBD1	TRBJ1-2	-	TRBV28	CASSYAGTENYGYTF	TGTGCCAGCAGTTACGCCGGGACAGAAAACTATGGCTACACCTTC
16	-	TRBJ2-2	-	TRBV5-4	CASSLLATLNTGELFF	TGTGCCAGCAGCCTTCTAGCGACCTTGAACACCGGGGAGCTGTTTTTT
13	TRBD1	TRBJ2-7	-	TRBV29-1	CSVEGQGTYEQYF	TGCAGCGTTGAGGGACAGGGTACCTACGAGCAGTACTTC
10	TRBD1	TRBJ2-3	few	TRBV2	CASLDREQYF	TGTGCCAGCCTAGACAGGGAGCAGTATTTT
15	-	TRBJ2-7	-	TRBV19	CASSPGQLRGYEQYF	TGTGCCAGTAGCCCCGGACAGCTCCGAGGGTACGAGCAGTACTTC
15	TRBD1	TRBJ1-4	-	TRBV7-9	CASSATGGGGEKLFF	TGTGCCAGCAGCGCAACAGGGGGCGGTGGGGAAAAACTGTTTTTT
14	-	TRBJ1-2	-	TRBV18	CASSPDKGAFGYTF	TGTGCCAGCTCACCAGACAAGGGAGCTTTCGGCTACACCTTC
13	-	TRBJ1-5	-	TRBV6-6	CASSSYSHQPQHF	TGTGCCAGCAGTTCTTATAGTCATCAGCCCCAGCATTTT
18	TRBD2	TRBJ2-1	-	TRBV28	CASRKEGALAGGSNEQFF	TGTGCCAGCAGGAAAGAGGGGGCTCTGGCGGGGGGGAGCAATGAGCAGTTCTTC
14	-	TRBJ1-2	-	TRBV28	CASHPQGIAYGYTF	TGTGCCAGCCACCCCCAGGGAATCGCCTATGGCTACACCTTC
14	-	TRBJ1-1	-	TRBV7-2	CASSFQVLDTEAFF	TGTGCCAGCAGCTTTCAGGTCCTTGACACTGAAGCTTTCTTT
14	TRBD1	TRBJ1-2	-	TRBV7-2	CASSFQGAGYGYTF	TGTGCCAGCAGCTTCCAGGGGGCCGGCTATGGCTACACCTTC
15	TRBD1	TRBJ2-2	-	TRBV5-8	CASSSGTGNTGELFF	TGTGCCAGCAGCTCCGGGACAGGGAACACCGGGGAGCTGTTTTTT
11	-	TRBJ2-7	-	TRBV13	CASSSNYEQYF	TGTGCCAGCAGCTCCAACTACGAGCAGTACTTC
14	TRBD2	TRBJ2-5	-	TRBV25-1	CASSEMGGEETQYF	TGTGCCAGCAGTGAAATGGGGGGGGAAGAGACCCAGTACTTC
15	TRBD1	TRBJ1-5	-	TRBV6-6	CASSSGTGGGQPQHF	TGTGCCAGCAGTTCCGGGACAGGGGGCGGTCAGCCCCAGCATTTT
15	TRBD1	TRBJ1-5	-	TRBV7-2	CASSLDRGLGQPQHF	TGTGCCAGCAGCCTAGACAGGGGTTTGGGCCAGCCCCAGCATTTT
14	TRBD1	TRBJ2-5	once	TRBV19	CASGADRGRETQYF	TGTGCCAGTGGCGCGGACAGGGGGCGGGAGACCCAGTACTTC
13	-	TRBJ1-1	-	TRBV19	CASSIGLNAEAFF	TGTGCCAGTAGTATCGGACTTAACGCTGAAGCTTTCTTT
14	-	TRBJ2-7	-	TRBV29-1	CSVTLTESSYEQYF	TGCAGTGTTACCTTGACAGAATCCTCCTACGAGCAGTACTTC
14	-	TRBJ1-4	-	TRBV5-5	CASSLARVAEKLFF	TGTGCCAGCAGCTTGGCCAGGGTGGCTGAAAAACTGTTTTTT
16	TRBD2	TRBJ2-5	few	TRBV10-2	CASSDRGLAGQGTQYF	TGCGCCAGCAGTGACAGGGGACTAGCGGGCCAAGGGACCCAGTACTTC
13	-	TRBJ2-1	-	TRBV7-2	CASSSLRRDEQFF	TGTGCCAGCAGTTCATTACGGAGGGATGAGCAGTTCTTC
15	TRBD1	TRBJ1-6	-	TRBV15	CATSRVRTGNSPLHF	TGTGCCACCAGCAGAGTCCGGACAGGCAATTCACCCCTCCACTTT
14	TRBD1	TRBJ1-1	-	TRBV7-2	CASSQTGAGTEAFF	TGTGCCAGCAGCCAGACAGGGGCGGGCACTGAAGCTTTCTTT
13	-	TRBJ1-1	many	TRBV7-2	CASRSSGYTEAFF	TGTGCCAGCAGGAGTTCGGGGTACACTGAAGCTTTCTTT
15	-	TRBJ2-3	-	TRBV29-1	CSVQRGIGAMDTQYF	TGCAGCGTTCAAAGGGGTATCGGAGCCATGGATACGCAGTATTTT
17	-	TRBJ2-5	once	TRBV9	CASSVRGSGPGYETQYF	TGTGCCAGCAGCGTAAGGGGGAGTGGCCCGGGATACGAGACCCAGTACTTC
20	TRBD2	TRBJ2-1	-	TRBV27	CASSKPGTGRLAGSENEQFF	TGTGCCAGCAGCAAACCCGGGACAGGGCGACTAGCGGGGTCTGAAAATGAGCAGTTCTTC
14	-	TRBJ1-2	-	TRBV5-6	CASSLGAGRSGYTF	TGTGCCAGCAGCTTGGGGGCGGGTAGGAGTGGCTACACCTTC
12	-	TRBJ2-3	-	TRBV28	CASSSLTDTQYF	TGTGCCAGCAGTTCCCTCACAGATACGCAGTATTTT
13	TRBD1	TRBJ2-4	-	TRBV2	CASSENRGNIQYF	TGTGCCAGCAGCGAAAACAGGGGTAACATTCAGTACTTC
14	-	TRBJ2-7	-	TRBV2	CASTPVGGSYEQYF	TGTGCCAGCACCCCCGTCGGCGGTAGTTACGAGCAGTACTTC
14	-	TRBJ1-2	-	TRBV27	CASSFLGAAHGYTF	TGTGCCAGCAGTTTTCTAGGGGCGGCACATGGCTACACCTTC
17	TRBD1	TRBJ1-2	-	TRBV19	CASRSSGTGRANYGYTF	TGTGCCAGTAGGTCCTCCGGGACAGGTCGAGCTAACTATGGCTACACCTTC
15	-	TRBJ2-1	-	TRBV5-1	CASSLGVGGYNEQFF	TGCGCCAGCAGCTTGGGTGTCGGGGGCTACAATGAGCAGTTCTTC
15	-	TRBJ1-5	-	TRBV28	CASSLGAGVYQPQHF	TGTGCCAGCAGTTTAGGGGCAGGGGTCTATCAGCCCCAGCATTTT
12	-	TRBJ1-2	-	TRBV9	CARKRQDYGYTF	TGTGCCAGGAAAAGACAGGACTATGGCTACACCTTC